Reported below is one T cell receptor (beta chain). Its antigen is unidentified. The CDR3 totals 15 residues. The germline V gene has CDR1 MDHEN and CDR2 SYDVKM. The trim removed 5 bases at V and 9 bases at J, leaving 11 bases unmatched. This sample is part of a study of OX40 agonist ivuxolimab in advanced cancers. The study's findings and limits: Among some nonresponders, normalized T-cell clonal expansion was also low.

The protocol was immunoSEQ multiplex PCR, while the TCRdb copy is restricted to in-frame clones and leaves out a portion. This table has roughly 60,000 clones, 75% to 90% appearing once. This specimen was CD4+ or CD8+ T cells sorted from blood, taken in a trial of the OX40 agonist ivuxolimab. The chain is built from TRBV28 and TRBJ2-1; 9 bases fit TRBD2. The receptor's source is an adult with an advanced solid tumor such as melanoma, head and neck, liver or kidney cancer. The CDR3 DNA is TGTGCCAGCAGTCCCCTAGCGGGAAGGCCAGGTGAGCAGTTCTTC. It encodes CASSPLAGRPGEQFF.